Below, 9 T cell receptor beta chains from the same sample are listed, as sequenced in a study of blood T cells in healthy people across ages. It was with a sample-barcoded 5' primer and a J-beta primer mix that a second PCR of roughly 7 to 12 cycles was run. A single record per CDR3 protein comes from TCRdb applying MiXCR to the 5' RACE reads. The sample holds roughly 1.5 million distinct CDR3 sequences, approximately 42% seen once. Sequencing was carried out using blood. All receptors derive from a woman between 18 and 30 years old in good health.

V usage is TRBV12-3 or TRBV12-4 and J usage is TRBJ2-7; D may be TRBD1 or TRBD2 (5 bases each). This CDR3 region has 14 residues. Trimming pared 4 bases from V and 7 bases from J, leaving 17 bases between. CDR3 sequence: CASSSGTALREQYF. CDR3 nucleotides: TGTGCCAGCAGTTCAGGGACCGCCCTAAGGGAGCAGTACTTC.

This clonotype was found a few times. The rearrangement uses TRBV7-9 and TRBJ1-1; no reliable D call. V was clipped by 2 bases and J by 0 bases, with 7 bases between them. The CDR3 length is 14 residues. Germline V lookup: CDR1 SEHNR, CDR2 FQNEAQ (reference sequence). CDR3 amino acids: CASSLYQVNTEAFF. CDR3 bases: TGTGCCAGCAGCTTATACCAGGTGAACACTGAAGCTTTCTTT.

The table lists this clonotype with a few counts. The gene calls are TRBV4-1 and TRBJ2-4; D remains unclear. The germline V gene has CDR1 MGHRA and CDR2 YSYEKL. Trimming took off 0 bases at V and 1 base at J, with 13 bases between the two ends. The CDR3 sequence is 17 residues long. In DNA, the CDR3 is TGCGCCAGCAGCCAAGAAATCCTCAGCGTCGCCAAAAACATTCAGTACTTC. Translated: CASSQEILSVAKNIQYF.

This clonotype was recorded at least ten times. The V and J genes are TRBV5-6 and TRBJ1-5, with D tentatively TRBD1 (5 bases). This CDR3 region has 12 residues. Trimming stripped 2 bases from V and 6 bases from J, with 6 bases between. Germline assignment: CDR1 SGHDT and CDR2 YYEEEE. The CDR3 DNA is TGTGCCAGCAGCTTTCAGGGTCAGCCCCAGCATTTT. Encoded protein: CASSFQGQPQHF.

V is TRBV7-3 and J is TRBJ1-1; TRBD1 is a possible D gene (6 bases). This CDR3 contains 13 residues. V lost 7 bases, J lost 6 bases, and 15 bases lay in between. Germline V gene sequence: CDR1 SGHTA, CDR2 FQGTGA. The CDR3 DNA follows: TGTGCCAGCAAAAGTCAAGGGGGTGCTGAAGCTTTCTTT. Its translation is CASKSQGGAEAFF.

The V call is TRBV7-6, the J call TRBJ1-1; D not certain. This CDR3 comprises 15 residues. Germline V gene data show CDR1 as SGHVS and CDR2 as FNYEAQ. V was shortened by 0 bases and J by 3 bases, with 11 bases between the two germline ends. The CDR3: CASSLAPDADTEAFF. The DNA for the CDR3 is TGTGCCAGCAGCTTAGCGCCGGACGCGGACACTGAAGCTTTCTTT.

There are a few counts of this clonotype. The chain carries TRBV7-2 and TRBJ2-3; perhaps TRBD2 as D (6 bases). Per the germline V gene, CDR1 is SGHTA and CDR2 is FQGNSA. This CDR3 region has 16 residues. Trimming removed 3 bases at V and 0 bases at J, with 13 bases between. The CDR3 loop reads CASSLGGWYSTDTQYF. The CDR3 DNA sequence: TGTGCCAGCAGCTTGGGGGGTTGGTATAGCACAGATACGCAGTATTTT.

The V gene is TRBV7-2, the J gene TRBJ2-3, with D perhaps TRBD2 (6 bases). Per germline, CDR1 SGHTA and CDR2 FQGNSA. V lost 5 bases and J lost 6, with 18 bases in between. This CDR3 spans 15 amino acids. The CDR3 here is CASSRGTRAADTQYF. DNA of the CDR3: TGTGCCAGCAGCCGAGGGACTCGCGCTGCGGATACGCAGTATTTT. Combining the CDR3 with reference TRBV7-2 and TRBJ2-3 gives the whole variable domain GAGVSQSPSNKVTEKGKDVELRCDPISGHTALYWYRQSLGQGLEFLIYFQGNSAPDKSGLPSDRFSAERTGGSVSTLTIQRTQQEDSAVYLCASSRGTRAADTQYFGPGTRLTVL.

The chain links TRBV28 to TRBJ2-3; D might be TRBD1 or TRBD2, each matching 5 bases. The germline CDR1 and CDR2 sequences are MDHEN and SYDVKM. The CDR3 runs to 13 residues. Deletions cut 6 bases from V and 6 bases from J, with 13 bases between. The CDR3 sequence: CASRRDLRDTQYF. The CDR3 bases are TGTGCCAGCAGGAGGGACCTTAGGGATACGCAGTATTTT.